Sequencing of this TCR beta chain was carried out in a study of cytomegalovirus exposure and HLA in healthy donors. Amplification used 60 Vbeta primers and 13 Jbeta primers. TCRdb's copy holds only in-frame clones and misses some; the assay was immunoSEQ multiplex PCR. In all, the sample yields 120,000 or so clones. Concerning this clone: Its cognate antigen is unknown.

Study results and limitations: Among TCR beta chains, those listed as cytomegalovirus-associated numbered around 180. Analyses of presence/absence relied on an assumption of roughly uniform sequencing depth across donors. It was confirmed in vitro that a few of the CMV-associated chains were specific for CMV antigens.

CDR3 length: 13 amino acids. Germline lookup yields CDR1 GTSNPN and CDR2 SVGIG (reference sequence). The chain combines TRBV30 with TRBJ2-5; possibly TRBD1 for D (7 bases). With the DNA end fitting TRBJ2-7 better, the J assignment may be wrong. The sequenced material came from PBMCs. This sequence was found in a man aged 18 to 29 in good health and CMV-seronegative. The CDR3 region has the DNA TGTGCCTGGAGGGGGGGACAGTCCTACGAGCAGTACTTC. Translated: CAWRGGQSYEQYF.